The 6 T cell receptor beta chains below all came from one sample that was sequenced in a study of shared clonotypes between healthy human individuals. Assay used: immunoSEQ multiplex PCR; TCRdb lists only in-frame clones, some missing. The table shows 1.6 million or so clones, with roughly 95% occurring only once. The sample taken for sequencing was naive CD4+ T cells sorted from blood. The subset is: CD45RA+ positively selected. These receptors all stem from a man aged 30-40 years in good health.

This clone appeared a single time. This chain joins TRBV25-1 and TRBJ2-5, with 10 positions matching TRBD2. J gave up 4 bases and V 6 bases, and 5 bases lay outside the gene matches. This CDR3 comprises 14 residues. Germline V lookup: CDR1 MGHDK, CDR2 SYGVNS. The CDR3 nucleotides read TGTGCCAGCAGGGTAGCGGGAGGCACAGAGACCCAGTACTTC. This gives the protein CASRVAGGTETQYF.

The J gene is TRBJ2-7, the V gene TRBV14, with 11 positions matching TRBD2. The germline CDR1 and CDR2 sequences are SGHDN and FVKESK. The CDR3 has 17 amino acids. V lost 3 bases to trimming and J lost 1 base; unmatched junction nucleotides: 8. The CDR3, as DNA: TGTGCCAGCAGCCAGCCCGACCCTAGCGGGAGGTCCTACGAGCAGTACTTC. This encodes CASSQPDPSGRSYEQYF.

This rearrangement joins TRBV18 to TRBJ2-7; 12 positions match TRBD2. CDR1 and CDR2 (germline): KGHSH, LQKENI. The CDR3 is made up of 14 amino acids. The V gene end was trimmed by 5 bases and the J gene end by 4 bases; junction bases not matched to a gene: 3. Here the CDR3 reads CASSTSGGSYEQYF. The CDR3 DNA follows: TGTGCCAGCTCAACTAGCGGGGGGAGTTACGAGCAGTACTTC.

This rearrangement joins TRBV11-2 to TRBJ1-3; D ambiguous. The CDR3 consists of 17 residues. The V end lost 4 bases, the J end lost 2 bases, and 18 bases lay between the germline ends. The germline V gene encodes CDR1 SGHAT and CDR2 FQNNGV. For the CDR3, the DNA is TGTGCCAGCAGCTCCCAGGATCGCGGACGGGCTGGAAACACCATATATTTT. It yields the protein CASSSQDRGRAGNTIYF. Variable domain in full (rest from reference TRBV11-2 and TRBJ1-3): EAGVAQSPRYKIIEKRQSVAFWCNPISGHATLYWYQQILGQGPKLLIQFQNNGVVDDSQLPKDRFSAERLKGVDSTLKIQPAKLEDSAVYLCASSSQDRGRAGNTIYFGEGSWLTVV.

CDR3 sequence reads: CASSQGLYQGDTQYF. The CDR3 DNA sequence: TGCGCCAGCAGCCAGGGCCTCTACCAGGGGGATACGCAGTATTTT. This sequence joins TRBV4-3 and TRBJ2-3; the D gene is possibly TRBD1 (6 bases). Per the germline V gene, CDR1 is LGHNA and CDR2 is YSLEER. The CDR3 is 15 residues long. Trimming shortened V by 3 bases and J by 6 bases, and 16 bases separated the two germline ends.

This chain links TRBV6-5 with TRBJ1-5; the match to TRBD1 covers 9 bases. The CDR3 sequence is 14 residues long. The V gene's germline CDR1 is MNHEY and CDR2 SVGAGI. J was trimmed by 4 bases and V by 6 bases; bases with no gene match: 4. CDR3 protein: CASRDRGSNQPQHF. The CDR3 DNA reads TGTGCCAGCAGAGACAGGGGGAGTAATCAGCCCCAGCATTTT.